This T cell receptor beta chain was observed in a study of blood T cell repertoires in COVID-19. Study-wide context: Italy, Spain and the United States were the sources of the convalescent and acute COVID-19 samples. In each case, the material was cDNA or gDNA derived from T cells, B-cell-depleted T cells, or PBMCs.

The V end lost 6 bases, the J end lost 4 bases, and 21 bases lay between the germline ends. The CDR3 consists of 16 residues. Germline V gene sequence: CDR1 MDHEN, CDR2 SYDVKM. Methods used by the authors: Estimation of nucleated cell counts was performed using reference gene primer amplification. Measured with immunoSEQ multiplex PCR; TCRdb has only the in-frame clones, and not every one. V and J calls and clone size are given by that table; D and trimming were obtained from the DNA. In the table there are about 110,000 clones, more than 65% of which are singletons. Sequencing input: peripheral blood. The TCR comes from an elderly woman with active or convalescent COVID-19. V and J are TRBV28 and TRBJ2-5, with D perhaps matching TRBD1 (6 bases). The DNA of the CDR3 is TGTGCCAGCAGAATTTCTTCACAGGGCGTCCGAGAGACCCAGTACTTC. This translates into CASRISSQGVRETQYF.